The 15 T cell receptor beta chains below all came from one sample that was sequenced in a study of T cells in Graves' hyperthyroidism and ophthalmopathy. Researchers amplified the TCR beta CDR3 regions from RNA transcripts. TCR CDR3 underwent first-round RT-PCR with the HTBI primer set. MiXCR, run by TCRdb on the multiplex PCR reads, gives a single entry per CDR3 protein. Seen here are 700,000 or so distinct CDR3 sequences, about 16% observed once, and the top ten hold under 9.5%. Sequences were obtained from blood. The receptors originated from a man aged 18-30 years with Graves' hyperthyroidism.

This clonotype was detected many times. J is TRBJ2-1 and V is TRBV28, with D uncertain. The CDR3 has 17 amino acids. The germline V gene has CDR1 MDHEN and CDR2 SYDVKM. With 6 bases removed from V and 0 bases from J, the gap between germline ends came to 18 bases. This CDR3 is CASSQSAKLSSYNEQFF. The CDR3 nucleotides read TGTGCCAGCAGCCAAAGCGCTAAACTGAGCTCCTACAATGAGCAGTTCTTC.

The chain couples TRBV7-2 to TRBJ2-1; 10 bases map to TRBD2. J lost 5 bases, V lost 5 bases, and 12 bases had no gene match. This CDR3 is built from 17 residues. Germline CDR1 SGHTA, CDR2 FQGNSA. Written as DNA, the CDR3 is TGTGCCAGCAGCCCCTGGGCTAGCGGGAGCTTCAACAATGAGCAGTTCTTC. Translated, it gives CASSPWASGSFNNEQFF. The complete variable domain, with remaining parts taken from reference TRBV7-2 and TRBJ2-1, reads GAGVSQSPSNKVTEKGKDVELRCDPISGHTALYWYRQSLGQGLEFLIYFQGNSAPDKSGLPSDRFSAERTGGSVSTLTIQRTQQEDSAVYLCASSPWASGSFNNEQFFGPGTRLTVL.

In this sample, this clonotype turned up many times. V is TRBV20-1 and J is TRBJ2-1; 11 bases are a match to TRBD1. J lost 3 bases, V lost 6 bases, and 10 bases had no gene match. The CDR3 loop spans 16 amino acids. CDR1 is DFQATT, CDR2 SNEGSKA, per germline (reference sequence). CDR3: CSAPMGGQGDYNEQFF. In DNA, the CDR3 is TGCAGTGCCCCCATGGGGGGACAGGGGGACTACAATGAGCAGTTCTTC.

The J gene is TRBJ2-3, the V gene TRBV6-1; a weak D match, TRBD2 (6 bases). V lost 7 bases and J 2 bases, leaving 13 bases between the germline ends. The germline CDR1 and CDR2 sequences are MNHNS and SASEGT. The length of the CDR3 is 14 residues. The CDR3 sequence: CASTPGLDTDTQYF. The CDR3 region has the DNA TGTGCCAGCACTCCGGGACTGGACACAGATACGCAGTATTTT.

This clonotype occurred a few times. V usage is TRBV7-9 and J usage is TRBJ2-1; TRBD2 matches at 10 bases. Germline trimming cut 8 bases from V and 7 bases from J; bases unmatched to any gene: 20. This CDR3 is 18 amino acids long. Per germline, CDR1 SEHNR and CDR2 FQNEAQ (reference sequence). DNA for the CDR3: TGTGCCAGCGGCGCGGTAGGACTACCGAGCGGGAGGGAAAATGAGCAGTTCTTC. Protein product: CASGAVGLPSGRENEQFF.

This clonotype turned up a few times. The chain's CDR3 is CASSLALEDLDTQYF. For the CDR3, the DNA is TGTGCCAGCAGCTTAGCCCTGGAGGATCTGGATACGCAGTATTTT. V usage is TRBV7-2 and J usage is TRBJ2-3, with D maybe TRBD2 (5 bases). CDR1 SGHTA and CDR2 FQGNSA come from the germline V gene. The CDR3 runs 15 residues. V was clipped by 0 bases and J by 6 bases, with 13 bases between them.

This clonotype was detected ten times or more. The rearrangement links TRBV7-2 to TRBJ2-3; TRBD1 matches 9 bases. J gave up 3 bases and V 2 bases, and 9 bases lay outside the gene matches. There are 17 residues in the CDR3. CDR1 is SGHTA and CDR2 is FQGNSA in the germline V gene. CDR3 sequence (DNA): TGTGCCAGCAGCTTAAGGGGAGGGACAGGGTTTACAGATACGCAGTATTTT. Its translation: CASSLRGGTGFTDTQYF.

The chain carries TRBV6-9 and TRBJ2-2; 9 positions agree with TRBD1. Germline-derived CDR1 and CDR2 are MNHGY and SVAAGI. The length of the CDR3 is 16 residues. V shed 4 bases and J 3 bases; nucleotides not matched to a gene: 6. The CDR3 DNA sequence: TGTGCCAGCAGTTCCATCCGGGACAGGGACACCGGGGAGCTGTTTTTT. Translating it yields CASSSIRDRDTGELFF.

The gene calls are TRBV5-4 and TRBJ1-1, with 7 bases lining up with TRBD1. Trimming at V came to 4 bases and at J to 6 bases, leaving 12 bases not matched to a gene. Germline-derived CDR1 and CDR2 are SGHNT and YYREEE (reference sequence). The CDR3 contains 15 residues. In DNA, the CDR3 is TGTGCCAGCAGCCGGGGGGACAGCTGGGTTTCTGAAGCTTTCTTT. Translating it yields CASSRGDSWVSEAFF.

The gene calls are TRBV20-1 and TRBJ2-7; no clear D. This CDR3 is built from 15 residues. The V end lost 5 bases, the J end lost 1 base, and 18 bases lay between the germline ends. Germline V gene data show CDR1 as DFQATT and CDR2 as SNEGSKA (reference sequence). The CDR3 is CSASSPRRLSYEQYF. CDR3 sequence (DNA): TGCAGTGCTTCCTCACCCCGACGCTTGTCCTACGAGCAGTACTTC.

The V call is TRBV6-2 or TRBV6-3, the J call TRBJ2-7, with D unresolved. Trimming took off 6 bases at V and 4 bases at J, with 13 bases between the two ends. The CDR3 consists of 13 residues. CDR1 and CDR2 (germline): MNHEY, SVGEGT. The CDR3: CASRLLSRYEQYF. Here the CDR3 DNA reads TGTGCCAGCAGACTACTCTCGCGGTACGAGCAGTACTTC.

This clonotype was detected many times. The V and J genes are TRBV28 and TRBJ2-7; D might be TRBD1 (6 bases). V was trimmed by 8 bases and J by 1 base, leaving 15 bases between them. The CDR3 length is 14 residues. Germline V lookup: CDR1 MDHEN, CDR2 SYDVKM. The CDR3 sequence is CASRKQGRSYEQYF. Here the CDR3 DNA reads TGTGCCAGCCGGAAACAGGGTAGGTCCTACGAGCAGTACTTC.

The V call is TRBV7-9, the J call TRBJ2-3; 10 bases map to TRBD2. The germline V gene encodes CDR1 SEHNR and CDR2 FQNEAQ (reference sequence). The ends lost 0 bases at V and 4 bases at J; junction bases unmatched: 7. The CDR3 extends over 17 amino acids. CDR3 region: CASSLALLAGVPDTQYF. The DNA for the CDR3 is TGTGCCAGCAGCTTAGCGCTCCTAGCGGGAGTACCAGATACGCAGTATTTT.

This clonotype showed up many times. The chain couples TRBV2 to TRBJ2-1, with TRBD1 as a possible D gene (5 bases). Between the trimmed V and J ends, which lost 6 bases and 3 bases, there was a span of 15 bases. Germline assignment: CDR1 SNHLY and CDR2 FYNNEI. The CDR3 runs 15 residues. The DNA for the CDR3 is TGTGCCAGCAGAGGGAACCAGGGCCTCTACAATGAGCAGTTCTTC. Translating gives CASRGNQGLYNEQFF.

This clonotype showed up many times. CDR3 DNA: TGTGCCATCAGTGAGACTAGCGGGAGGACAGATACGCAGTATTTT. Amino acid sequence: CAISETSGRTDTQYF. V gene TRBV10-3 combines with J gene TRBJ2-3; 12 bases match TRBD2. With V trimmed by 2 bases and J by 3 bases, 0 bases remained unmatched. Germline CDR1 reads ENHRY; CDR2 reads SYGVKD. The CDR3 covers 15 residues.